The 18 T cell receptor beta chains below come from one sample, sequenced in a study of blood T cell repertoires in COVID-19. Generated by immunoSEQ multiplex PCR, the TCRdb table keeps only in-frame clones and is missing some. The sample consists of about 130,000 clones, around 83% of them appearing once. Material for sequencing was peripheral blood. The receptor set was obtained from a woman over 75 with COVID-19, enrolled during active disease.

This clone turned up a few times. The chain recombines TRBV2 with TRBJ2-2; D possibly corresponds to TRBD2 (5 bases). The V gene's germline CDR1 is SNHLY and CDR2 FYNNEI. The CDR3 spans 14 residues. The V end lost 8 bases, the J end lost 8 bases, and 18 bases lay between the germline ends. The DNA of the CDR3 is TGTGCCAGCGGTGTACTAGGGAGTGTTGGGGAGCTGTTTTTT. This translates into CASGVLGSVGELFF.

V usage is TRBV6-4 and J usage is TRBJ1-1, with D tentatively TRBD1 (6 bases). CDR1 is MRHNA and CDR2 is SNTAGT in the germline V gene. The length of the CDR3 is 15 residues. V was cut by 7 bases and J by 0 bases, with 15 bases left in between. The DNA for the CDR3 is TGTGCCAGCAAACGAGAGGACAGCATGAACACTGAAGCTTTCTTT. This encodes CASKREDSMNTEAFF.

The chain joins TRBV2 to TRBJ1-1, with TRBD1 matching 7 bases. The ends lost 0 bases at V and 7 bases at J; junction bases unmatched: 20. Germline values: CDR1 SNHLY, CDR2 FYNNEI. This CDR3 has 19 amino acids. The CDR3 sequence: CASSEAVYRRDSALIEAFF. DNA of the CDR3: TGTGCCAGCAGTGAAGCGGTATACCGGCGGGACAGCGCCTTAATTGAAGCTTTCTTT.

In DNA form, the CDR3 reads TGTGCCAGCAGTTTAAGGCCACCTAACGGAGGATACGAGCAGTACTTC. Residues: CASSLRPPNGGYEQYF. This chain links TRBV28 with TRBJ2-7; D is perhaps TRBD2 (5 bases). The germline V and J ends were trimmed by 2 bases and 4 bases, with 18 bases remaining between them. The CDR3 consists of 16 residues. CDR1 is MDHEN and CDR2 is SYDVKM in the germline V gene.

CDR3 sequence: CASSPSMGTDNSYEQYF. The CDR3 coding sequence is TGTGCCAGCAGCCCGTCCATGGGGACAGACAACTCCTACGAGCAGTACTTC. The rearrangement links TRBV7-2 to TRBJ2-7; TRBD1 agrees at 7 bases. The CDR3 is made up of 17 amino acids. The germline V gene has CDR1 SGHTA and CDR2 FQGNSA. Losses at the gene ends were 5 bases for V and 0 bases for J; bases not matched to a gene: 13.

The V gene is TRBV7-8, the J gene TRBJ2-7, with 7 bases aligning to TRBD1. V shed 5 bases and J 4 bases; nucleotides not matched to a gene: 2. The CDR3 has 12 amino acids. Germline V gene data show CDR1 as SGHVS and CDR2 as FQNEAQ. DNA for the CDR3: TGTGCCAGCAGCCTACAGGGGTACGAGCAGTACTTC. It translates to CASSLQGYEQYF.

This chain joins TRBV7-2 and TRBJ2-5; 7 bases fit TRBD1. The germline gives CDR1 SGHTA, CDR2 FQGNSA. The CDR3 has 14 amino acids. V gave up 4 bases and J gave up 6 bases; unmatched junction bases: 8. CDR3 coding DNA: TGTGCCAGCAGCTCCGGGACAGACTCCCAGACCCAGTACTTC. It is translated as CASSSGTDSQTQYF.

The V gene is TRBV15, the J gene TRBJ1-6; 7 bases fit TRBD1. V shed 0 bases and J 12 bases; nucleotides not matched to a gene: 5. Germline V lookup: CDR1 LNHNV, CDR2 YYDKDF (reference sequence). The CDR3 contains 14 residues. The DNA for the CDR3 is TGTGCCACCAGCAGAGATTTACAGGGGAAACCCCTCCACTTT. It encodes CATSRDLQGKPLHF.

The V and J genes are TRBV28 and TRBJ2-7; 12 nucleotides align to TRBD1. In germline, CDR1 is MDHEN, CDR2 SYDVKM. The CDR3 is made up of 16 amino acids. Losses at the gene ends were 2 bases for V and 7 bases for J; bases not matched to a gene: 9. The CDR3 region has the DNA TGTGCCAGCAGTTTAACTCCGGGACAGGGGGCGCGGGAGCAGTACTTC. Translation: CASSLTPGQGAREQYF.

To note about this clone: The junction shows a germline mismatch at one end, possibly a read error. The gene calls are TRBV19 and TRBJ1-6; 9 positions match TRBD1. Germline-derived CDR1 and CDR2 are LNHDA and SQIVND (reference sequence). The CDR3 totals 15 residues. DNA of the CDR3: TGTGCCAGTAGTACCCTGACAGGGGGGAATTCACCCCCCCACTTT. It yields the protein CASSTLTGGNSPPHF.

This clone was detected only once. This rearrangement joins TRBV28 to TRBJ1-5, with D possibly TRBD1 on 5 matching bases. Germline CDR1 MDHEN, CDR2 SYDVKM. The CDR3 has 13 residues. Trimming stripped 10 bases from V and 0 bases from J, with 10 bases between. The CDR3 bases are TGTGCCATCCAGGGTTATAGCAATCAGCCCCAGCATTTT. Amino acid sequence: CAIQGYSNQPQHF. The full variable domain, its missing parts supplied by reference TRBV28 and TRBJ1-5, is DVKVTQSSRYLVKRTGEKVFLECVQDMDHENMFWYRQDPGLGLRLIYFSYDVKMKEKGDIPEGYSVSREKKERFSLILESASTNQTSMYLCAIQGYSNQPQHFGDGTRLSIL.

This chain uses TRBV28 with TRBJ1-5; a weak D match, TRBD1 (6 bases). The CDR3 extends over 18 amino acids. V was pared by 4 bases and J by 1 base, with 20 bases between. Germline V CDR1 and CDR2: MDHEN, SYDVKM. The CDR3, as DNA: TGTGCCAGCAGTTCACAACAGGGCAGTACAGTCAGCAATCAGCCCCAGCATTTT. This codes for CASSSQQGSTVSNQPQHF. Variable domain in full (rest from reference TRBV28 and TRBJ1-5): DVKVTQSSRYLVKRTGEKVFLECVQDMDHENMFWYRQDPGLGLRLIYFSYDVKMKEKGDIPEGYSVSREKKERFSLILESASTNQTSMYLCASSSQQGSTVSNQPQHFGDGTRLSIL.

This chain links TRBV24-1 with TRBJ1-2; 8 nucleotides align to TRBD1. The CDR3 loop spans 15 amino acids. V lost 4 bases and J lost 4; bases outside the gene matches: 7. Germline V gene data show CDR1 as KGHDR and CDR2 as SFDVKD. CDR3 amino acids: CATSEWTGSSYGYTF. CDR3 coding DNA: TGTGCCACCAGTGAGTGGACAGGGAGTTCCTATGGCTACACCTTC.

This sequence joins TRBV18 and TRBJ1-5; perhaps TRBD1 as D (5 bases). V lost 2 bases and J 6 bases, leaving 14 bases between the germline ends. Germline CDR1 reads KGHSH; CDR2 reads LQKENI. The CDR3 has 15 amino acids. CDR3 sequence reads: CASSPSEGVVQPQHF. CDR3 in DNA: TGTGCCAGCTCACCAAGCGAAGGGGTCGTTCAGCCCCAGCATTTT.

The sample holds a few counts of this clone. This chain connects TRBV7-2 to TRBJ2-1, with D tentatively TRBD2 (6 bases). Looked up from germline, CDR1 is SGHTA and CDR2 is FQGNSA. Between the trimmed V and J ends, which lost 5 bases and 11 bases, there was a span of 25 bases. The CDR3 runs to 16 residues. CDR3 sequence: CASSMDRDSNTMKQFF. DNA for the CDR3: TGTGCCAGCAGCATGGACCGGGACTCCAATACAATGAAGCAGTTCTTC.

This chain links TRBV6-1 with TRBJ2-7, with 10 positions matching TRBD2. Per germline, CDR1 MNHNS and CDR2 SASEGT. This CDR3 comprises 19 residues. Germline trimming cut 4 bases from V and 2 bases from J; bases unmatched to any gene: 17. CDR3 in DNA: TGTGCCAGCAGTGCCAAAAACCTAGCGGGGGTAGAATTGACCTACGAGCAGTACTTC. Protein: CASSAKNLAGVELTYEQYF.

The V gene is TRBV2, the J gene TRBJ1-1, with 8 bases lining up with TRBD1. CDR3 length equals 11 residues. The junction had 3 bases not matched to a gene; V was cut back by 5 bases and J by 10 bases. Germline CDR1 reads SNHLY; CDR2 reads FYNNEI. The DNA of the CDR3 is TGTGCCAGCAGTTTCGACAGGGGAGCTTTCTTT. Encoded protein: CASSFDRGAFF.

This chain uses TRBV4-2 with TRBJ2-7; 14 bases map to TRBD2. The CDR3 has 16 amino acids. Germline V gene data show CDR1 as LGHNA and CDR2 as YNFKEQ. Germline trimming cut 1 base from V and 4 bases from J; bases unmatched to any gene: 3. Written as DNA, the CDR3 is TGTGCCAGCAGCCAAGGGACTAGCGGGAGGTGGTACGAGCAGTACTTC. The encoded protein is CASSQGTSGRWYEQYF.